This T cell receptor beta chain was sequenced during a study of blood T cell repertoires in COVID-19. This CDR3 has 15 amino acids. From germline, CDR1 is SGHRS and CDR2 YFSETQ. V gave up 7 bases and J gave up 6 bases, with 22 bases separating them. In the original analysis: Reference gene primer amplification gave estimated nucleated cell counts. Sequencing was performed with immunoSEQ multiplex PCR; in TCRdb, only in-frame clones are kept and a portion is missing. The V and J calls and clone size come from that table; D and trimming were worked out from the DNA. Of 130,000 to 150,000 clones in the sample, around 79% were seen once. This clone has a handful of counts.

The TCR sequence derives from a woman in her 70s with COVID-19, enrolled during active disease. The rearrangement links TRBV5-1 to TRBJ1-2, with unresolved D. Sequencing was carried out using peripheral blood. This CDR3 reads CASQTDPSSVDGYTF. The CDR3 DNA reads TGCGCCAGCCAAACAGATCCCTCCTCTGTTGATGGCTACACCTTC.